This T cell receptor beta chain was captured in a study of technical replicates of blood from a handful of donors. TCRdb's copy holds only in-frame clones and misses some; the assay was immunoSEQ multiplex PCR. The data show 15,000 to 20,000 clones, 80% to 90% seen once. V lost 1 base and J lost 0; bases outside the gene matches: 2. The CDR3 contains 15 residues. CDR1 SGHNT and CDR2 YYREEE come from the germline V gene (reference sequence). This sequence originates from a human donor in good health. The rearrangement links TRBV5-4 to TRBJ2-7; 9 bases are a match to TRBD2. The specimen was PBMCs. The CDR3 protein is CASSLRREGSYEQYF. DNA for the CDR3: TGTGCCAGCAGCTTGAGGCGGGAGGGCTCCTACGAGCAGTACTTC. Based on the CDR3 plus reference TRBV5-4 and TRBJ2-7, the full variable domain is ETGVTQSPTHLIKTRGQQVTLRCSSQSGHNTVSWYQQALGQGPQFIFQYYREEENGRGNFPPRFSGLQFPNYSSELNVNALELDDSALYLCASSLRREGSYEQYFGPGTRLTVT.